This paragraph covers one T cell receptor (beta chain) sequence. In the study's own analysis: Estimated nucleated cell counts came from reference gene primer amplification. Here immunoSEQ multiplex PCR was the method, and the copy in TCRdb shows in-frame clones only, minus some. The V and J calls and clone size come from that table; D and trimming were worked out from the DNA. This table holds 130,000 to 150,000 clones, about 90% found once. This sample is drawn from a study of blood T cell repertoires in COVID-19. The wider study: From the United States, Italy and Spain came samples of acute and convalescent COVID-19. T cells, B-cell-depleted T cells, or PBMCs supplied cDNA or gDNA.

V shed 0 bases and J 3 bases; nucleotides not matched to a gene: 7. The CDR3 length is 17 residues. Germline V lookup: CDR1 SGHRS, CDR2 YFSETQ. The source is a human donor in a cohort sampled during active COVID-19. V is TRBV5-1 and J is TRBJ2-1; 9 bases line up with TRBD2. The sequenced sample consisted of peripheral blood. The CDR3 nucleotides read TGCGCCAGCAGCTTGGGGGTGGTAGCGGGGGTCTACAATGAGCAGTTCTTC. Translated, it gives CASSLGVVAGVYNEQFF.